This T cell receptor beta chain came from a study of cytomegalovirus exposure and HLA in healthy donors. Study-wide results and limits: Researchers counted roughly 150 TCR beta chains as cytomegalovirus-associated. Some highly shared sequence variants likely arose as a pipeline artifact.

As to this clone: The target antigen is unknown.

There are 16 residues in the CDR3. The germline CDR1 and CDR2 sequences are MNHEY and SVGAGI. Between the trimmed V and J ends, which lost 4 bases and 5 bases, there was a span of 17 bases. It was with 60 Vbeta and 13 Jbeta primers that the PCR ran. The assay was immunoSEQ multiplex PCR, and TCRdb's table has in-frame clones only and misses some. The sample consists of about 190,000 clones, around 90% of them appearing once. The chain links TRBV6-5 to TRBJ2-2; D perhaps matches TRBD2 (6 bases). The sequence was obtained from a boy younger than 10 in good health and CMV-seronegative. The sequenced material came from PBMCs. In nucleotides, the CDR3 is TGTGCCAGCAGTTTGATGGACGGGAGTGGGACCGGGGAGCTGTTTTTT. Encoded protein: CASSLMDGSGTGELFF.